The 31 T cell receptor beta chains below all came from one sample that was sequenced in a study of blood T cell repertoires in COVID-19. The method was immunoSEQ multiplex PCR; TCRdb's version includes in-frame clones alone and lacks a portion of them. The sample includes about 300,000 clones, about 87% of them seen just once. The sequencing input was peripheral blood. The receptors come from a woman in her forties who had recovered from COVID-19.

The V call is TRBV11-1, the J call TRBJ2-2; TRBD1 matches at 8 bases. CDR3 length: 15 amino acids. Germline loops: CDR1 SGHAT, CDR2 FQDESV (reference sequence). The J segment lost 5 bases and the V segment lost 5 bases, leaving 7 bases of the junction unmatched. CDR3 protein: CASSQAQGGTGELFF. The CDR3 DNA is TGTGCCAGCAGCCAAGCACAGGGGGGAACCGGGGAGCTGTTTTTT.

The chain recombines TRBV4-3 with TRBJ2-7; TRBD2 matches 9 bases. The junction had 4 bases not matched to a gene; V was cut back by 2 bases and J by 2 bases. Looked up from germline, CDR1 is LGHNA and CDR2 is YSLEER. This CDR3 has 15 residues. The CDR3 nucleotides read TGCGCCAGCAGCCAACTAGCGGGGCCGACCTACGAGCAGTACTTC. Amino acids: CASSQLAGPTYEQYF.

The rearrangement links TRBV3-1 (or the pseudogene TRBV3-2) to TRBJ1-2; D may be TRBD1 (6 bases). Trimming left V 0 bases short and J 7 bases short, with 15 bases between. The CDR3 has 15 amino acids. Germline CDR1 reads LGHDT; CDR2 reads YNNKEL (reference sequence). This chain's CDR3 is CASSQDWPRGGGYTF. CDR3 nucleotide sequence: TGTGCCAGCAGCCAAGATTGGCCCAGGGGTGGTGGCTACACCTTC.

The chain uses TRBV5-4 and TRBJ1-1; TRBD1 agrees at 7 bases. This CDR3 is built from 13 residues. Per the germline V gene, CDR1 is SGHNT and CDR2 is YYREEE (reference sequence). The V segment lost 1 base and the J segment 5 bases; nucleotides outside the gene matches: 2. The CDR3 DNA reads TGTGCCAGCAGCTTGCAGGGGGTGACTGAAGCTTTCTTT. It is translated as CASSLQGVTEAFF.

The chain is built from TRBV25-1 and TRBJ1-2; 8 bases align to TRBD1. V lost 8 bases, J lost 4 bases, and 12 bases stayed unmatched. Germline V gene lookup returns CDR1 MGHDK and CDR2 SYGVNS. This CDR3 is built from 15 residues. The chain's CDR3 is CASAVRTGGSYGYTF. The CDR3, as DNA: TGTGCCAGCGCTGTAAGAACAGGGGGAAGCTATGGCTACACCTTC.

The chain is built from TRBV7-3 and TRBJ2-3; TRBD2 agrees at 8 bases. Germline V gives CDR1 SGHTA, CDR2 FQGTGA. The CDR3 spans 16 residues. J gave up 0 bases and V 7 bases, and 9 bases lay outside the gene matches. The CDR3 coding sequence is TGTGCCAGCAACGACTCCACTAGCGGAAGCACAGATACGCAGTATTTT. Its translation is CASNDSTSGSTDTQYF.

In its sample, this clone was seen a few times. This rearrangement joins TRBV30 to TRBJ1-3; D possibly corresponds to TRBD1 (5 bases). V dropped 4 bases and J dropped 0 bases, with 10 bases sitting between them. The CDR3 length is 14 residues. Germline V CDR1 and CDR2: GTSNPN, SVGIG (reference sequence). The CDR3 spells CAWNWGISGNTIYF. The CDR3 region has the DNA TGTGCCTGGAACTGGGGCATCTCTGGAAACACCATATATTTT.

This sequence joins TRBV4-2 and TRBJ1-1; 7 bases match TRBD1. The CDR3 is 16 residues long. Trimming took 4 bases from V and 9 from J; bases not matched to a gene: 17. Germline V gene data show CDR1 as LGHNA and CDR2 as YNFKEQ. The CDR3 DNA sequence: TGTGCCAGCAGCCCGAGTCCTGGACAGGTGGGTGGTAAAGCTTTCTTT. Its protein is CASSPSPGQVGGKAFF.

The chain couples TRBV27 to TRBJ1-5; D gene unclear. The germline CDR1 and CDR2 sequences are MNHEY and SMNVEV (reference sequence). This CDR3 has 14 amino acids. V gave up 11 bases and J gave up 2 bases, with 16 bases separating them. CDR3 residues: CASGGQVRNQPQHF. The CDR3 nucleotides are TGTGCCTCTGGAGGGCAGGTTCGCAATCAGCCCCAGCATTTT.

The CDR3 spells CASRRPGVPVYEQYF. CDR3 sequence (DNA): TGTGCCAGCAGGAGGCCAGGGGTGCCGGTCTACGAGCAGTACTTC. The gene calls are TRBV6-6 and TRBJ2-7, with D possibly being TRBD1 (6 bases). Germline-derived CDR1 and CDR2 are MNHNY and SVGAGI (reference sequence). Trimming left V 6 bases short and J 3 bases short, with 18 bases between. CDR3 length: 15 amino acids.

This clone was recorded a few times. The J gene is TRBJ1-1, the V gene TRBV2, with 7 bases fitting TRBD1. Germline CDR1 SNHLY, CDR2 FYNNEI. The CDR3 has 15 amino acids. V lost 6 bases, J lost 2 bases, and 9 bases stayed unmatched. The CDR3 DNA is TGTGCCAGCAGCCCCGTGGACAGGAAAAACACTGAAGCTTTCTTT. Its protein product is CASSPVDRKNTEAFF.

V is TRBV19 and J is TRBJ1-1; 9 bases line up with TRBD1. Trimming removed 5 bases from V and 5 bases from J; junction bases left unmatched: 9. This CDR3 spans 15 amino acids. The germline CDR1 and CDR2 sequences are LNHDA and SQIVND (reference sequence). CDR3 nucleotide sequence: TGTGCCAGTAGTTTTACAGGGGGCGCGGGGACTGAAGCTTTCTTT. The encoded protein is CASSFTGGAGTEAFF.

This clone was seen only a few times. The chain combines TRBV11-2 with TRBJ2-1; TRBD1 aligns across 7 bases. CDR1 SGHAT and CDR2 FQNNGV come from the germline V gene. Trimming removed 1 base from V and 12 bases from J; junction bases left unmatched: 3. The CDR3 has 12 amino acids. CDR3 coding DNA: TGTGCCAGCAGCTTAGGGTGGACAGGGCAGTTCTTC. Translating it yields CASSLGWTGQFF. Supplemented by reference TRBV11-2 and TRBJ2-1, the full variable domain reads EAGVAQSPRYKIIEKRQSVAFWCNPISGHATLYWYQQILGQGPKLLIQFQNNGVVDDSQLPKDRFSAERLKGVDSTLKIQPAKLEDSAVYLCASSLGWTGQFFGPGTRLTVL.

CDR3 sequence: CASSPPRFGGEPDTIYF. The CDR3 nucleotides read TGTGCCAGCTCACCACCGCGTTTTGGGGGGGAACCGGACACCATATATTTT. The V call is TRBV18, the J call TRBJ1-3; D might be TRBD1 (5 bases). This CDR3 is 17 amino acids long. V was trimmed by 0 bases and J by 8 bases, leaving 20 bases between them. Germline CDR1 is KGHSH and CDR2 is LQKENI.

The chain has TRBV27 and TRBJ2-3; D uncertain. CDR1 MNHEY and CDR2 SMNVEV come from the germline V gene (reference sequence). Trimming stripped 2 bases from V and 4 bases from J, with 7 bases between. The CDR3 is 13 residues long. Here the CDR3 reads CASSLGPADTQYF. The CDR3 DNA reads TGTGCCAGCAGTTTAGGGCCTGCAGATACGCAGTATTTT.

This chain joins TRBV18 and TRBJ1-2; 7 bases match TRBD1. The CDR3 has 14 residues. The trim removed 3 bases at V and 4 bases at J, leaving 5 bases unmatched. The germline gives CDR1 KGHSH, CDR2 LQKENI. CDR3 residues: CASSPKGTAYGYTF. The CDR3 nucleotides read TGTGCCAGCTCACCCAAGGGGACAGCCTATGGCTACACCTTC.

The chain uses TRBV6-6 and TRBJ2-1, with 8 bases identical to TRBD2. Per the germline V gene, CDR1 is MNHNY and CDR2 is SVGAGI (reference sequence). The CDR3 runs to 15 residues. V shed 7 bases and J 9 bases; nucleotides not matched to a gene: 14. The DNA for the CDR3 is TGTGCCAGCACCCAGTGGGCGGGGGGTCGAGTTGAGCAGTTCTTC. It specifies CASTQWAGGRVEQFF.

The V and J genes are TRBV11-2 and TRBJ2-1; 7 bases align to TRBD2. This CDR3 comprises 15 residues. V trimming: 6 bases; J trimming: 2 bases; junction bases outside the gene matches: 7. Germline CDR1 and CDR2: SGHAT and FQNNGV. Written as DNA, the CDR3 is TGTGCCAGCAGGGGGCGGGGGACTCCCTACAATGAGCAGTTCTTC. Encoded protein: CASRGRGTPYNEQFF.

The chain joins TRBV6-1 to TRBJ1-6; tentative D call: TRBD1 (6 bases). The germline CDR1 and CDR2 sequences are MNHNS and SASEGT. The CDR3 consists of 14 residues. Trimming stripped 2 bases from V and 6 bases from J, with 8 bases between. CDR3 sequence (DNA): TGTGCCAGCAGTGAACTACAGGGTAATTCACCCCTCCACTTT. This encodes CASSELQGNSPLHF.

The rearrangement joins TRBV10-3 to TRBJ2-6, with 9 bases fitting TRBD1. Looked up from germline, CDR1 is ENHRY and CDR2 is SYGVKD. This CDR3 has 15 residues. V gave up 10 bases and J gave up 3 bases; unmatched junction bases: 7. CDR3 DNA: TGTGCCACTAAAACAGGGGGCGATGGGGCCAACGTCCTGACTTTC. Translated: CATKTGGDGANVLTF.

The DNA of the CDR3 is TGTGCCAGCACCAGCCGGACAGGGGGCGGCTACACCTTC. This gives the protein CASTSRTGGGYTF. The chain links TRBV6-5 to TRBJ1-2, with 11 bases matching TRBD1. The ends lost 7 bases at V and 8 bases at J; junction bases unmatched: 6. Germline CDR1 MNHEY, CDR2 SVGAGI. This CDR3 region has 13 residues.

V is TRBV4-3 and J is TRBJ2-1; 13 nucleotides align to TRBD2. The CDR3 has 18 amino acids. Germline V gene data show CDR1 as LGHNA and CDR2 as YSLEER. After removal of 2 bases from V and 1 base from J, the junction contained 5 bases not matched to a gene. The CDR3 nucleotides read TGCGCCAGCAGCCAACGTACTAGCGGGGGGGATTCCTACAATGAGCAGTTCTTC. Translation gives CASSQRTSGGDSYNEQFF.

The genes are TRBV18 and TRBJ1-3, with TRBD1 identical over 10 bases. V dropped 5 bases and J dropped 1; count of bases not matched to a gene: 2. The germline V gene encodes CDR1 KGHSH and CDR2 LQKENI. CDR3 length: 15 residues. Here the CDR3 reads CASSRDRGSGNTIYF. DNA for the CDR3: TGTGCCAGCTCAAGGGACAGGGGTTCTGGAAACACCATATATTTT.

This chain connects TRBV6-5 to TRBJ1-3, with D possibly being TRBD1 (6 bases). Between the trimmed V and J ends, which lost 7 bases and 0 bases, there was a span of 10 bases. The CDR3 consists of 14 residues. Germline V gene sequence: CDR1 MNHEY, CDR2 SVGAGI. CDR3 amino acids: CASTQGSSGNTIYF. The CDR3 nucleotides are TGTGCCAGCACGCAGGGGAGCTCTGGAAACACCATATATTTT.

The genes are TRBV6-8 and TRBJ1-2, with 7 positions matching TRBD1. Germline V gene lookup returns CDR1 MNHGY and CDR2 SAAAGT. The length of the CDR3 is 13 residues. The V gene end was trimmed by 7 bases and the J gene end by 1 base; junction bases not matched to a gene: 3. CDR3 DNA: TGTGCCAGCACCACAGGGGATAACTATGGCTACACCTTC. Translation gives CASTTGDNYGYTF.

Regarding this clone: Other DNA sequences in the sample encode the same CDR3. This chain connects TRBV18 to TRBJ1-1; possible D gene TRBD1, 5 bases. The germline V and J ends were trimmed by 3 bases and 5 bases, with 13 bases remaining between them. CDR1 and CDR2 from the germline V gene are KGHSH and LQKENI. The CDR3 is 14 residues long. The CDR3 DNA is TGTGCCAGCTCACCCCAGGGAGGAGGGACTGAAGCTTTCTTT. Translated: CASSPQGGGTEAFF. Filled out from reference TRBV18 and TRBJ1-1, the complete variable domain reads NAGVMQNPRHLVRRRGQEARLRCSPMKGHSHVYWYRQLPEEGLKFMVYLQKENIIDESGMPKERFSAEFPKEGPSILRIQQVVRGDSAAYFCASSPQGGGTEAFFGQGTRLTVV.

The CDR3 sequence is CASTPRRGGYETQYF. In DNA, the CDR3 is TGTGCCAGCACTCCCAGAAGGGGGGGCTATGAGACCCAGTACTTC. This chain links TRBV7-2 with TRBJ2-5; the D gene is possibly TRBD2 (7 bases). Germline V gene lookup returns CDR1 SGHTA and CDR2 FQGNSA. Deletions cut 7 bases from V and 5 bases from J, with 20 bases between. CDR3 length: 15 residues.

This chain links TRBV5-4 with TRBJ2-3, with 13 bases matching TRBD2. With 0 bases clipped from V and 8 bases from J, the junction kept 6 bases outside the gene matches. The CDR3 runs to 16 residues. Per the germline V gene, CDR1 is SGHNT and CDR2 is YYREEE (reference sequence). Written as DNA, the CDR3 is TGTGCCAGCAGCTTGGCACTAGCGGGGGGGCTTGGTACGCAGTATTTT. Translating gives CASSLALAGGLGTQYF.

V and J are TRBV7-2 and TRBJ1-1; perhaps TRBD1 as D (5 bases). V lost 3 bases and J 6 bases, leaving 14 bases between the germline ends. Germline V CDR1 and CDR2: SGHTA, FQGNSA. The CDR3 spans 14 residues. The CDR3 region has the DNA TGTGCCAGCAGCTTTGGCCTGGGGCAGCCTGAAGCTTTCTTT. It encodes CASSFGLGQPEAFF.

The chain carries TRBV30 and TRBJ1-2, with 9 nucleotides matching TRBD1. Germline values: CDR1 GTSNPN, CDR2 SVGIG (reference sequence). V shed 0 bases and J 6 bases; nucleotides not matched to a gene: 5. CDR3 length: 14 residues. This chain's CDR3 is CAWSVRDRVDGYTF. CDR3 nucleotide sequence: TGTGCCTGGAGTGTCCGGGACAGGGTTGATGGCTACACCTTC.

The chain employs TRBV5-1 and TRBJ1-6, with TRBD1 matching 8 bases. From germline, CDR1 is SGHRS and CDR2 YFSETQ. Unmatched junction bases numbered 11, after V lost 3 bases and J lost 0 bases. This CDR3 is built from 19 residues. CDR3 protein: CASSYLGTGGSSYNSPLHF. CDR3 DNA: TGCGCCAGCAGCTACCTGGGAACAGGGGGGAGCTCCTATAATTCACCCCTCCACTTT.